This TCR beta chain appears in the sequencing data of a study of T cell responses to AZD1222 COVID-19 vaccine. Germline V gives CDR1 MNHEY, CDR2 SMNVEV (reference sequence). Trimming pared 3 bases from V and 5 bases from J, leaving 17 bases between. The CDR3 is 15 residues long. The study's findings and limits: Vaccination with two AZD1222 doses was followed by a rise in Spike-specific TCR breadth and depth.

A word on this clone: The antigen is undetermined.

The method was immunoSEQ multiplex PCR; TCRdb's version includes in-frame clones alone and lacks a portion of them. The sample lists approximately 67,000 clones, roughly 85% occurring once. This material consisted of peripheral blood, taken on day 0 of AZD1222 vaccination. The rearrangement joins TRBV27 to TRBJ2-7; perhaps TRBD1 as D (6 bases). The clonotype originates from an adult in good health. The CDR3 sequence is CASSLSLGGMNEQYF. CDR3 sequence (DNA): TGTGCCAGCAGTTTGTCCTTAGGGGGAATGAACGAGCAGTACTTC.